Below, 19 T cell receptor beta chains from the same sample are listed, as sequenced in a study of blood T cell repertoires in COVID-19. Clones were sequenced by immunoSEQ multiplex PCR, and TCRdb holds only the in-frame ones, with some missing. Of around 80,000 clones listed, more than 65% are singletons. What was sequenced was peripheral blood. Source of these receptors: an elderly man with acute or convalescent COVID-19.

The chain combines TRBV9 with TRBJ2-2, with TRBD1 as a possible D gene (6 bases). Germline V gene lookup returns CDR1 SGDLS and CDR2 YYNGEE. Trimming took 3 bases from V and 1 from J, leaving 19 bases between them. The CDR3 length is 18 residues. In DNA, the CDR3 is TGTGCCAGCAGCGGCACCCAAACAGGGAGCCGGAACACCGGGGAGCTGTTTTTT. This encodes CASSGTQTGSRNTGELFF.

This sequence joins TRBV7-9 and TRBJ1-2; possibly TRBD1 for D (5 bases). The germline V gene encodes CDR1 SEHNR and CDR2 FQNEAQ (reference sequence). CDR3 length: 15 residues. V dropped 2 bases and J dropped 0 bases, with 10 bases sitting between them. CDR3 sequence: CASSLLGGANYGYTF. The DNA of the CDR3 is TGTGCCAGCAGCTTACTCGGAGGGGCTAACTATGGCTACACCTTC.

The CDR3 DNA reads TGTGCCAGCAGCCAAGGGGTCTCGGGTGGGGAGCAGTTCTTC. This gives the protein CASSQGVSGGEQFF. The chain carries TRBV3-1 (or the pseudogene TRBV3-2) and TRBJ2-1; D remains unclear. Germline CDR1 and CDR2: LGHDT and YNNKEL (reference sequence). Trimming took off 1 base at V and 10 bases at J, with 14 bases between the two ends. This CDR3 spans 14 amino acids.

V is TRBV5-1 and J is TRBJ1-5; D may be TRBD1 (6 bases). Trimming stripped 0 bases from V and 0 bases from J, with 7 bases between. There are 15 residues in the CDR3. Germline V gene data show CDR1 as SGHRS and CDR2 as YFSETQ. The DNA for the CDR3 is TGCGCCAGCAGCTTGGGGACAGTTAGCAATCAGCCCCAGCATTTT. This codes for CASSLGTVSNQPQHF.

The chain links TRBV5-4 to TRBJ1-2; 9 bases fit TRBD1. The ends lost 4 bases at V and 3 bases at J; junction bases unmatched: 7. The CDR3 extends over 15 amino acids. Germline assignment: CDR1 SGHNT and CDR2 YYREEE (reference sequence). CDR3 in DNA: TGTGCCAGCAGCGATCTACAGGGGGCCCACTATGGCTACACCTTC. It specifies CASSDLQGAHYGYTF.

The rearrangement joins TRBV2 to TRBJ2-4; D perhaps matches TRBD1 (6 bases). This CDR3 region has 16 residues. Trimming shortened V by 2 bases and J by 0 bases, and 11 bases separated the two germline ends. Germline CDR1 is SNHLY and CDR2 is FYNNEI. The DNA for the CDR3 is TGTGCCAGCAGTGAAAATCAGGGGCTAGCCAAAAACATTCAGTACTTC. Amino acids: CASSENQGLAKNIQYF.

A few counts support this clone. This CDR3 is CSASAPGEYQPQHF. The CDR3 DNA is TGCAGTGCCAGTGCGCCAGGGGAATATCAGCCCCAGCATTTT. The chain recombines TRBV20-1 with TRBJ1-5, with a tentative D call TRBD1 (6 bases). CDR1 is DFQATT and CDR2 is SNEGSKA in the germline V gene (reference sequence). V was trimmed by 6 bases and J by 5 bases, leaving 17 bases between them. There are 14 residues in the CDR3.

The genes are TRBV5-1 and TRBJ2-2; 7 bases match TRBD1. The CDR3 runs 16 residues. V shed 1 base, J shed 5 bases, and the junction held 8 bases outside the gene matches. Germline V gives CDR1 SGHRS, CDR2 YFSETQ. The CDR3 DNA is TGCGCCAGCAGCTTGACAGGGGATGTGAGTACCGGGGAGCTGTTTTTT. Encoded protein: CASSLTGDVSTGELFF.

V and J are TRBV5-8 and TRBJ1-1; possibly TRBD1 for D (6 bases). The germline CDR1 and CDR2 sequences are SGHTS and YDEGEE. This CDR3 region has 14 residues. V was clipped by 0 bases and J by 6 bases, with 12 bases between them. This chain's CDR3 is CASSLEQGVAEAFF. The CDR3, as DNA: TGTGCCAGCAGCTTGGAACAGGGTGTTGCTGAAGCTTTCTTT.

This clone was detected a few times. The chain carries TRBV6-5 and TRBJ2-7, with 9 bases lining up with TRBD2. Germline CDR1 and CDR2: MNHEY and SVGAGI. V lost 6 bases to trimming and J lost 2 bases; unmatched junction nucleotides: 8. There are 15 residues in the CDR3. This chain's CDR3 is CASSPGLADTYEQYF. As DNA, the CDR3 is TGTGCCAGCAGCCCGGGACTAGCAGATACCTACGAGCAGTACTTC.

This clone was counted once. The chain employs TRBV21-1 and TRBJ1-6; the table calls TRBD1, which could not be checked here. TRBV21-1 corresponds to a pseudogene. CDR3 length: 18 amino acids. DNA of the CDR3: TGTGCCAGCAGCGGACAGGGGGCGGCGAGCTCCTATAATTCACCCCTCCACTTT. Its translation is CASSGQGAASSYNSPLHF.

The chain carries TRBV6-5 and TRBJ2-5; D might be TRBD1 (6 bases). CDR3 size: 13 residues. CDR1 MNHEY and CDR2 SVGAGI come from the germline V gene. V lost 6 bases to trimming and J lost 3 bases, with 11 bases between them. CDR3 nucleotides: TGTGCCAGCAGGAGCGCAGGGGAAGAGACCCAGTACTTC. It is translated as CASRSAGEETQYF.

The V gene is TRBV6-5, the J gene TRBJ2-2; D may be TRBD2 (6 bases). Germline CDR1 MNHEY, CDR2 SVGAGI. The CDR3 covers 14 residues. Trimming cost V 6 bases and J 1 base, with 9 bases left between them. CDR3 protein: CASRQEGNTGELFF. In DNA form, the CDR3 reads TGTGCCAGCAGGCAGGAGGGGAACACCGGGGAGCTGTTTTTT.

This sequence joins TRBV29-1 and TRBJ1-5; 9 nucleotides agree with TRBD1. Trimming removed 7 bases from V and 5 bases from J; junction bases left unmatched: 12. The CDR3 covers 15 residues. Per germline, CDR1 SQVTM and CDR2 ANQGSEA. This CDR3 is CSARDRVRGDQPQHF. CDR3 DNA sequence: TGCAGCGCTCGGGACAGGGTCCGGGGGGATCAGCCCCAGCATTTT.

This clone appeared a single time. The V gene is TRBV19, the J gene TRBJ2-1; 8 nucleotides line up with TRBD2. The ends lost 3 bases at V and 2 bases at J; junction bases unmatched: 3. CDR3 length: 15 residues. Per the germline V gene, CDR1 is LNHDA and CDR2 is SQIVND (reference sequence). The CDR3 is CASSIAGGTYNEQFF. The CDR3, as DNA: TGTGCCAGTAGTATTGCGGGGGGAACCTACAATGAGCAGTTCTTC.

V is TRBV29-1 and J is TRBJ1-1; D call uncertain. The germline V gene has CDR1 SQVTM and CDR2 ANQGSEA. The length of the CDR3 is 13 residues. Written as DNA, the CDR3 is TGCACCCACGAGGCCACCTTGAACACTGAAGCTTTCTTT. It yields the protein CTHEATLNTEAFF.

V and J are TRBV12-3 or TRBV12-4 and TRBJ2-2; no reliable D call. V dropped 6 bases and J dropped 4 bases, with 9 bases sitting between them. The CDR3 is 13 amino acids. The CDR3 nucleotides are TGTGCCAGCAGGGAACAGATCACCGGGGAGCTGTTTTTT. Protein product: CASREQITGELFF.

This chain connects TRBV4-1 to TRBJ1-2, with D possibly matching TRBD1 (6 bases). CDR3 length: 16 amino acids. Trimming took 1 base from V and 6 from J, leaving 18 bases between them. Germline CDR1 is MGHRA and CDR2 is YSYEKL. The CDR3 region is CASSQGQGPSFDGYTF. In DNA, the CDR3 is TGCGCCAGCAGCCAAGGTCAGGGGCCCTCTTTCGATGGCTACACCTTC.

For the CDR3, the DNA is TGTGCCAGCAGTGAAGCTGACAGCTATCAGCCCCAGCATTTT. It translates to CASSEADSYQPQHF. The genes are TRBV6-1 and TRBJ1-5; D may be TRBD1 (5 bases). The CDR3 covers 14 residues. V was trimmed by 0 bases and J by 5 bases, leaving 8 bases between them. Per the germline V gene, CDR1 is MNHNS and CDR2 is SASEGT.